This entry describes one TCR beta chain. The specificity of this receptor is unknown. Per-base qualities were not stored, and no clone one base away is much larger. This sample is part of a study of metastatic and nonmetastatic thyroid tumors (dated by TCRdb to 2018 to 2021). General notes on the study: Repertoires from peripheral blood and from tumor or nodule tissue samples of malignant and benign thyroid patients were compared. Study-wide conclusions, independent of this receptor: TCR beta diversity was reported as significantly higher in malignant tumors than in benign nodules, in both blood and tumor samples.

V lost 3 bases and J lost 6 bases; the stretch between them is 11 bases long. The CDR3 holds 13 amino acids from the cysteine to the phenylalanine. The DNA shown is the 39-base CDR3, in frame from base 1. According to the germline V gene (reference sequence), CDR1 reads SEHNR and CDR2 reads FQNEAQ. Before undergoing thyroid surgery, none of the patients had been given any kind of treatment. Using T-cell receptor beta sequencing, the researchers looked back retrospectively at clinical samples from patients, gathered between the early 2010s and the late 2010s. The method was PCR. This sample was sequenced with an Illumina HiSeq 4000. High-throughput sequencing was used to profile the CDR3 region of the TCR beta-chain in every patient. As for the authors' bioinformatics: Drawing on CDR3 differences between clinicopathological groups, the researchers built a classifier meant to tell apart patients with distant-metastatic papillary thyroid cancer. The Shannon index was used to measure repertoire diversity, and the Morisita-Horn index was used to measure how similar tumor and blood repertoires were. TCRdb cleaned the public reads at Q25 with fastp, built clones with MiXCR and kept in-frame beta chains. These V and J calls are TCRdb output, not the study's own analysis. A total of tens of thousands of clones appear in this sample, approximately 15% of them only once. Of the sample, just under 3% is held by the ten largest clones.

The rearranged segments are TRBV7-9 and TRBJ1-2; the D gene cannot be resolved reliably. The clonotype was recovered from a female donor with papillary thyroid cancer or a benign thyroid nodule (not recorded which). Some clones in this sample may be carry-over from other donors' samples. Sequencing input: blood. The nucleotide sequence is TGTGCCAGCAGCTTCCCAAACGGTGATGGCTACACCTTC. Protein translation: CASSFPNGDGYTF.